This TCR beta chain is drawn from a study of cytomegalovirus exposure and HLA in healthy donors. Findings of the study overall: Follow-up analysis later connected one missense variant in DCLRE1C with trimming of TCR beta V- and J-genes. A later analysis reportedly identified an Asian-associated ancestry cluster as carrying fewer N-insertions than the roughly 700-donor mean. A later analysis found TCR association rates differed by HLA locus, highest for DRB1 and lowest for HLA-C.

The CDR3 length is 14 residues. V lost 10 bases to trimming and J lost 7 bases; unmatched junction nucleotides: 12. Germline CDR1 MNHEY, CDR2 SVGAGI. In regard to this clone: As yet, its antigen is unknown.

Researchers ran the PCR with 60 Vbeta and 13 Jbeta primers. Assay used: immunoSEQ multiplex PCR; TCRdb lists only in-frame clones, some missing. In the table there are fewer than 70,000 clones, roughly two thirds of which are singletons. Sequenced sample: PBMCs. This clonotype was sampled from a man aged 45-65 years in good health and CMV-seronegative. The rearrangement links TRBV6-5 to TRBJ2-1; 8 nucleotides align to TRBD2. CDR3: CATRPGGGMNEQFF. CDR3 in DNA: TGTGCCACCCGCCCGGGGGGGGGTATGAATGAGCAGTTCTTC.